Many counts were recorded for the clone carrying this T cell receptor beta chain. TCRdb re-called the 5' RACE reads through MiXCR, storing one row per CDR3 protein. The sample has 250,000 to 350,000 distinct CDR3 sequences; about 4.5% are singletons. Germline V gene lookup returns CDR1 SGHVS and CDR2 FNYEAQ. The CDR3 is 16 residues long. Trimming cost V 3 bases and J 0 bases; bases outside gene matches: 5. The data stem from a study of T cells after yellow fever vaccination. This sequence originates from a man aged 18-30 years who received the YFV17D yellow fever vaccine. The rearrangement uses TRBV7-6 and TRBJ2-7; 10 nucleotides line up with TRBD2. The source was PBMCs, collected 15 days after the yellow fever booster vaccination. The CDR3 DNA reads as TGTGCCAGCAGCTTCGGACTAGCGGCCAGCTCCTACGAGCAGTACTTC. This translates into CASSFGLAASSYEQYF.